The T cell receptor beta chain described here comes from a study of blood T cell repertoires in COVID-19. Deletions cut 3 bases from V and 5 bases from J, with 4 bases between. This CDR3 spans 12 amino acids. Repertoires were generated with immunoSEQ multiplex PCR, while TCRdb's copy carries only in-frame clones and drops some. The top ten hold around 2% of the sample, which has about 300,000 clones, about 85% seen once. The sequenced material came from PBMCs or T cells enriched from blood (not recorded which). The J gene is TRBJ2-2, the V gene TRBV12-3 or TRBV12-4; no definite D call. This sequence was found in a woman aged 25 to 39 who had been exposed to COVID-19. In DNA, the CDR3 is TGTGCCAGCAGTTTCGGGACCGGGGAGCTGTTTTTT. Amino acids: CASSFGTGELFF.